This passage covers 5 T cell receptor beta chains from one sample sequenced in a study of human T cells and chemical hapten exposure. As for time point: patch test 2, 6 weeks after DPC sensitization. Treatment indicated: therapeutic diphenylcyclopropenone sensitization with weekly scalp DPC. From the RACE reads, TCRdb called clonotypes with MiXCR, one entry per CDR3 protein. Counted here are tens of thousands of distinct CDR3 sequences, approximately 11% occurring once; the ten biggest clones make up over 2%. This specimen was whole blood, taken in connection with sensitization to the hapten diphenylcyclopropenone (DPC). The origin of the receptors is a man aged 40-49 years with alopecia areata. Some clones in this sample may be carry-over from other donors' samples.

This clonotype appeared many times. V usage is TRBV19 and J usage is TRBJ1-5; tentatively, D is TRBD1 (6 bases). CDR1 is LNHDA and CDR2 is SQIVND in the germline V gene (reference sequence). The ends were cut back, 3 bases at V and 3 bases at J, with 15 bases in the middle. The CDR3 consists of 16 residues. The CDR3, as DNA: TGTGCCAGTAGTATGGGGGCCCCTAGCCCCAATCAGCCCCAGCATTTT. It is translated as CASSMGAPSPNQPQHF.

V gene TRBV27 combines with J gene TRBJ2-1; TRBD2 is a possible D gene (5 bases). Germline values: CDR1 MNHEY, CDR2 SMNVEV (reference sequence). V was trimmed by 3 bases and J by 5 bases, leaving 8 bases between them. CDR3 size: 13 residues. This CDR3 is CASSFGKNNEQFF. The CDR3 nucleotides are TGTGCCAGCAGTTTCGGGAAGAACAATGAGCAGTTCTTC.

In this sample, this clonotype turned up a few times. The chain links TRBV6-1 to TRBJ2-7; 9 bases are a match to TRBD1. Germline CDR1 MNHNS, CDR2 SASEGT. The CDR3 runs 15 residues. The ends lost 6 bases at V and 2 bases at J; junction bases unmatched: 8. In DNA form, the CDR3 reads TGTGCCAGCAGCATTAACAGGGGGCAGACCTACGAGCAGTACGTC. Protein product: CASSINRGQTYEQYV.

J is TRBJ1-1 and V is TRBV7-2; D is undetermined. This CDR3 has 13 amino acids. V was shortened by 0 bases and J by 1 base, with 3 bases between the two germline ends. Germline V gene lookup returns CDR1 SGHTA and CDR2 FQGNSA. DNA for the CDR3: TGTGCCAGCAGCTTAGCCCCGAACACTGAAGCTTTCTTT. As protein: CASSLAPNTEAFF. The whole variable domain, remainder taken from reference TRBV7-2 and TRBJ1-1, is GAGVSQSPSNKVTEKGKDVELRCDPISGHTALYWYRQSLGQGLEFLIYFQGNSAPDKSGLPSDRFSAERTGGSVSTLTIQRTQQEDSAVYLCASSLAPNTEAFFGQGTRLTVV.

V usage is TRBV28 and J usage is TRBJ2-3; 9 nucleotides match TRBD1. Germline lookup yields CDR1 MDHEN and CDR2 SYDVKM. The CDR3 runs to 16 residues. Trimming took 3 bases from V and 4 from J; bases not matched to a gene: 8. CDR3 sequence: CASSFLPGQGPDTQYF. CDR3 nucleotides: TGTGCCAGCAGTTTTCTCCCGGGACAGGGACCAGATACGCAGTATTTT.